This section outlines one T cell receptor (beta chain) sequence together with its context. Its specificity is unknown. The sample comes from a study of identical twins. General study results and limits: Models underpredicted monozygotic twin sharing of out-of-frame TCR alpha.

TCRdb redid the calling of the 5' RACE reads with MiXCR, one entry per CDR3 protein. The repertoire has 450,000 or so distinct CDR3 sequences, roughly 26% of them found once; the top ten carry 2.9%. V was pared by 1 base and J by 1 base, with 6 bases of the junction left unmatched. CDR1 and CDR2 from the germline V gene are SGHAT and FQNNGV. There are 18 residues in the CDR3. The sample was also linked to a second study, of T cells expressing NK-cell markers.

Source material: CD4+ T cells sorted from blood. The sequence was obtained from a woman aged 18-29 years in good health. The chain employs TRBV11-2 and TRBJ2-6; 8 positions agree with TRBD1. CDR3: CASSLGGRGRSGANVLTF. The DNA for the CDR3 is TGTGCCAGCAGCTTAGGAGGCAGGGGGCGTTCTGGGGCCAACGTCCTGACTTTC.